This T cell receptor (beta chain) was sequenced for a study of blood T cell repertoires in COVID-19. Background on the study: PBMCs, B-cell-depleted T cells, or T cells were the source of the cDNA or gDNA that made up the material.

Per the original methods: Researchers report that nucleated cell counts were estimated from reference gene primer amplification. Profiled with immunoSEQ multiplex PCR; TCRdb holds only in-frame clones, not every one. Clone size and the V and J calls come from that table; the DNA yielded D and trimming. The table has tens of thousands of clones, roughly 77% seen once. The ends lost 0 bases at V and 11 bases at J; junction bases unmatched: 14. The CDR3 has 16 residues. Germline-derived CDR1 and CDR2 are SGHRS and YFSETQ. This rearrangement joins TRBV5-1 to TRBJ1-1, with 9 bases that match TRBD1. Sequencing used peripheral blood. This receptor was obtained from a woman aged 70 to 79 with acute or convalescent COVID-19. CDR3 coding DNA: TGCGCCAGCAGCTTGGCCGCGGGGACAGGGTGGAGAGAGGCTTTCTTT. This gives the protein CASSLAAGTGWREAFF. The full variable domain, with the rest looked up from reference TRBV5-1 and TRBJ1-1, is KAGVTQTPRYLIKTRGQQVTLSCSPISGHRSVSWYQQTPGQGLQFLFEYFSETQRNKGNFPGRFSGRQFSNSRSEMNVSTLELGDSALYLCASSLAAGTGWREAFFGQGTRLTVV.